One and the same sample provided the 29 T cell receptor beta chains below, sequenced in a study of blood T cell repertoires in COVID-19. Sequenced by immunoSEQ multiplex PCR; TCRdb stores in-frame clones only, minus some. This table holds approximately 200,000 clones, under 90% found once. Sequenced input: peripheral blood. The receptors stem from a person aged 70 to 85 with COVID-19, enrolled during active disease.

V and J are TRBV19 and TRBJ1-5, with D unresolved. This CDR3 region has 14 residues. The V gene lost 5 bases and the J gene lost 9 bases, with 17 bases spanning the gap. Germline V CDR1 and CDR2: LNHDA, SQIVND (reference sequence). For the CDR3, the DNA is TGTGCCAGTAGTGCGGGAACGGGCGGCTGGCCCCAGCATTTT. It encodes CASSAGTGGWPQHF.

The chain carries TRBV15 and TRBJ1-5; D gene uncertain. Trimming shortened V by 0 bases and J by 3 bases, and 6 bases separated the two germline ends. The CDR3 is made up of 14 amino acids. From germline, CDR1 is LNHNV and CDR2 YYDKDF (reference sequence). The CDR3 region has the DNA TGTGCCACCAGCAGAGACGCGCCCAATCAGCCCCAGCATTTT. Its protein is CATSRDAPNQPQHF.

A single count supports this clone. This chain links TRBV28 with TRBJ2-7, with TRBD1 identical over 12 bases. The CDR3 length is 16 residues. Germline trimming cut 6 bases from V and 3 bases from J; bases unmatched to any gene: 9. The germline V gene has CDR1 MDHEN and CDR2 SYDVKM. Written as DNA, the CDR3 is TGTGCCAGCAGCCCTCAGGGACAGGGGGCTATCTACGAGCAGTACTTC. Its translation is CASSPQGQGAIYEQYF.

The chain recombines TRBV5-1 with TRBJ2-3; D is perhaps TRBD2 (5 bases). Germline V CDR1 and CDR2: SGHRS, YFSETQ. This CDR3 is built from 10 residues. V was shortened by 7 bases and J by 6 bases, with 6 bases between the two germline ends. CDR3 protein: CASGGDTQYF. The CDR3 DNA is TGCGCCAGCGGCGGGGATACGCAGTATTTT.

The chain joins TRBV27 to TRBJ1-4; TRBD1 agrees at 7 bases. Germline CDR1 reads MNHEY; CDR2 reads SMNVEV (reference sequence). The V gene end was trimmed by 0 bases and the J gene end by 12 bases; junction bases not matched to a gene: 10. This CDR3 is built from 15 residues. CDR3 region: CASSLSPDRRNQLFF. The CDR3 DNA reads TGTGCCAGCAGTTTATCACCGGACAGGAGGAACCAACTGTTTTTT.

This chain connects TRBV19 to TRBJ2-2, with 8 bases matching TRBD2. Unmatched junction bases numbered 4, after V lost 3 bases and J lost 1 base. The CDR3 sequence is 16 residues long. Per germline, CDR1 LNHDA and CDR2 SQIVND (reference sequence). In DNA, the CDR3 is TGTGCCAGTAGTATTTTCGGGGGGGAGAACACCGGGGAGCTGTTTTTT. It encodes CASSIFGGENTGELFF.

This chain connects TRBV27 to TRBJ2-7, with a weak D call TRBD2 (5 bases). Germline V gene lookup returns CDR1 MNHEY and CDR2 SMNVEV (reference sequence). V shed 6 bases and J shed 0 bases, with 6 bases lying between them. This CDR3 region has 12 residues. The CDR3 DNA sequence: TGTGCCAGCAGGGACTTCTCCTACGAGCAGTACTTC. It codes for CASRDFSYEQYF.

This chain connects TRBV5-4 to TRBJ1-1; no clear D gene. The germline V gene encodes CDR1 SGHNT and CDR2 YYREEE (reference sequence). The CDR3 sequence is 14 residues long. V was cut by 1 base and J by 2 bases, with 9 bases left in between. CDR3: CASSLFGVNTEAFF. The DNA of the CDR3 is TGTGCCAGCAGCTTGTTCGGAGTAAACACTGAAGCTTTCTTT.

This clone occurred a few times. The CDR3 is CASSDLPSNSPLHF. DNA for the CDR3: TGTGCCAGCAGTGACCTACCGAGTAATTCACCCCTCCACTTT. The rearrangement links TRBV2 to TRBJ1-6; D gene unclear. V lost 3 bases, J lost 6 bases, and 9 bases lay in between. The CDR3 is made up of 14 amino acids. Germline CDR1 and CDR2: SNHLY and FYNNEI.

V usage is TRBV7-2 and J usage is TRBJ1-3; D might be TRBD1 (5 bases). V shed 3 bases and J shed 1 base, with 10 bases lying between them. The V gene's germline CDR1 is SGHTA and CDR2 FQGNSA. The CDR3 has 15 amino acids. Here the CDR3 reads CASSFHGTSGNTIYF. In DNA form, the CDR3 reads TGTGCCAGCAGCTTCCACGGGACTTCTGGAAACACCATATATTTT.

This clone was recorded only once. This CDR3 is CASSTRGLGQPQHF. The DNA for the CDR3 is TGTGCCAGCAGTACACGGGGTCTGGGGCAGCCCCAGCATTTT. The gene calls are TRBV6-5 and TRBJ1-5; unclear D gene. The CDR3 has 14 amino acids. Trimming stripped 5 bases from V and 7 bases from J, with 15 bases between. Germline assignment: CDR1 MNHEY and CDR2 SVGAGI.

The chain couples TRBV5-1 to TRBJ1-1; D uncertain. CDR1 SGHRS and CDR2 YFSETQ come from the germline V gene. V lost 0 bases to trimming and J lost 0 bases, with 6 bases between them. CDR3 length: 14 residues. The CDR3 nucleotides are TGCGCCAGCAGCTTGGCCGGGATGAACACTGAAGCTTTCTTT. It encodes CASSLAGMNTEAFF.

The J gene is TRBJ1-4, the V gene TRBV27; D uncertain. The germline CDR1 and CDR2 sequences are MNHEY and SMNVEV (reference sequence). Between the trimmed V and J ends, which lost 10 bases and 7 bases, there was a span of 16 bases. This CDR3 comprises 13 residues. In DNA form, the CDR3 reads TGTGCCACCCCCGGTCCCGGAGGTGAAAAACTGTTTTTT. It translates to CATPGPGGEKLFF. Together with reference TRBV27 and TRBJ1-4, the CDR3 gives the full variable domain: EAQVTQNPRYLITVTGKKLTVTCSQNMNHEYMSWYRQDPGLGLRQIYYSMNVEVTDKGDVPEGYKVSRKEKRNFPLILESPSPNQTSLYFCATPGPGGEKLFFGSGTQLSVL.

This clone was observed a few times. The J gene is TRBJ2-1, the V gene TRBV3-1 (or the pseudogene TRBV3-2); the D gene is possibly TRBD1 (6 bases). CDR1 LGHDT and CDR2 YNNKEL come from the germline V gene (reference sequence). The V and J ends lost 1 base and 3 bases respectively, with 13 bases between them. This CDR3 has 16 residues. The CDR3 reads CASSQGLEGGYNEQFF. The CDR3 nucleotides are TGTGCCAGCAGCCAAGGGCTAGAAGGGGGCTACAATGAGCAGTTCTTC.

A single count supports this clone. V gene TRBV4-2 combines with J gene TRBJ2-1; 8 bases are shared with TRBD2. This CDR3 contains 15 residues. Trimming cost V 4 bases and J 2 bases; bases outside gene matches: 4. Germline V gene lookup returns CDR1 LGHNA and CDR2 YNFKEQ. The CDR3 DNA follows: TGTGCCAGCAGCCCCGGACTAGCCGCCTACAATGAGCAGTTCTTC. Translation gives CASSPGLAAYNEQFF.

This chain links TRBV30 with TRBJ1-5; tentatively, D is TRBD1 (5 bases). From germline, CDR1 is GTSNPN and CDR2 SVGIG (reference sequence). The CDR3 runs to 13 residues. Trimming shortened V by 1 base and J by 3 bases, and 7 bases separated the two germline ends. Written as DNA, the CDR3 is TGTGCCTGGAGTGAGGGGTACAATCAGCCCCAGCATTTT. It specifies CAWSEGYNQPQHF.

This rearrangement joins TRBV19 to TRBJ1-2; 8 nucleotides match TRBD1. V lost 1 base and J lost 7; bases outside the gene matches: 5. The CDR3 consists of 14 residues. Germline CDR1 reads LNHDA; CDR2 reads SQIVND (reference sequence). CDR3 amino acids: CASSIGRGPAGYTF. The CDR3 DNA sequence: TGTGCCAGTAGTATAGGCAGGGGGCCGGCTGGCTACACCTTC.

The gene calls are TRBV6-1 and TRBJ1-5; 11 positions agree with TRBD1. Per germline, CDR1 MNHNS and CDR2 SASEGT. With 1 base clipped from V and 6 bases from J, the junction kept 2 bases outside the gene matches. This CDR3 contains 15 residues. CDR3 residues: CASSEGTGGGQPQHF. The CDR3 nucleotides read TGTGCCAGCAGTGAAGGGACAGGGGGCGGTCAGCCCCAGCATTTT.

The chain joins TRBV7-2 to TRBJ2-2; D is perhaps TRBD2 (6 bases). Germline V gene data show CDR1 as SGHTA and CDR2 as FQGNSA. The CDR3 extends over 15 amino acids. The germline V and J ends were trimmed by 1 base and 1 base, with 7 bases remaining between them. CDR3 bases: TGTGCCAGCAGCTTAGACGGGAGGAACACCGGGGAGCTGTTTTTT. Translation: CASSLDGRNTGELFF.

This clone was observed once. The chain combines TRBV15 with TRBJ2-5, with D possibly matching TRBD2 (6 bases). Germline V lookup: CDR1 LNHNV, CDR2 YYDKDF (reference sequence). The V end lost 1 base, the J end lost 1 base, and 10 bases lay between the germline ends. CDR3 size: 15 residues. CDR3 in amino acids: CATSRAGDVQETQYF. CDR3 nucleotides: TGTGCCACCAGCAGAGCGGGAGATGTCCAAGAGACCCAGTACTTC.

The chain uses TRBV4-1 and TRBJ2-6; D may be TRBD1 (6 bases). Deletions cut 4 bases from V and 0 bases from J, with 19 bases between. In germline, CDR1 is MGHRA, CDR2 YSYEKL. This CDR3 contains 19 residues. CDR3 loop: CASSPFSGGQISGANVLTF. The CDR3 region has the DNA TGCGCCAGCAGCCCCTTTTCTGGGGGACAAATCTCTGGGGCCAACGTCCTGACTTTC.

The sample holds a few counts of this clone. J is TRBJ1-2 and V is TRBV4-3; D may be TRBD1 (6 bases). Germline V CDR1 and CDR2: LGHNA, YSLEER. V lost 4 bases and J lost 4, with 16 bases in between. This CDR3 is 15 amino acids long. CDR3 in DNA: TGCGCCAGCAGCCCTTACCGGGACACCTCCTATGGCTACACCTTC. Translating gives CASSPYRDTSYGYTF.

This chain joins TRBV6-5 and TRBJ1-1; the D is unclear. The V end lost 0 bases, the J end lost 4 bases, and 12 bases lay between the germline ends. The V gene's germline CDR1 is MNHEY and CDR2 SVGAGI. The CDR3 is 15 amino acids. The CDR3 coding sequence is TGTGCCAGCAGTTACTCGAGGATCATGAGCACTGAAGCTTTCTTT. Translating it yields CASSYSRIMSTEAFF.

This CDR3 reads CASSETDRALDEQFF. The DNA of the CDR3 is TGTGCCAGCAGCGAGACGGACAGGGCGTTGGATGAGCAGTTCTTC. V gene TRBV9 combines with J gene TRBJ2-1; 8 positions match TRBD1. V was pared by 3 bases and J by 8 bases, with 10 bases of the junction left unmatched. CDR1 and CDR2 (germline): SGDLS, YYNGEE. This CDR3 comprises 15 residues.

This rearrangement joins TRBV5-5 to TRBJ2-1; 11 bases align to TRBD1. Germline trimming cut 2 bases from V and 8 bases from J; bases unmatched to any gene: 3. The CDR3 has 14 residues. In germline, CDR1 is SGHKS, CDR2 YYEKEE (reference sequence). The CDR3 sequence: CASSLPGQGDEQFF. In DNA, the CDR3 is TGTGCCAGCAGCTTACCGGGACAGGGGGATGAGCAGTTCTTC. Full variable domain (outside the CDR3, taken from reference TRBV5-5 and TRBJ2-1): DAGVTQSPTHLIKTRGQQVTLRCSPISGHKSVSWYQQVLGQGPQFIFQYYEKEERGRGNFPDRFSARQFPNYSSELNVNALLLGDSALYLCASSLPGQGDEQFFGPGTRLTVL.

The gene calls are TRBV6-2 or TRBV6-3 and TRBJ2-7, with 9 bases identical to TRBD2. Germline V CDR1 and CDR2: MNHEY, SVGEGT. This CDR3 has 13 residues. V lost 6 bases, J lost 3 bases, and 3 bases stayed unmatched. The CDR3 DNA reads TGTGCCAGCAGCCTAGCGGGGAACTACGAGCAGTACTTC. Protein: CASSLAGNYEQYF.

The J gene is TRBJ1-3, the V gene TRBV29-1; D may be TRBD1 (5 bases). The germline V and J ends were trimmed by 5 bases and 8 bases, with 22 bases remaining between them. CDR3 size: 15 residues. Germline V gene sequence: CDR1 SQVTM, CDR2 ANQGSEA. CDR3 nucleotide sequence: TGCAGCGTTCGGGGCGGGCGGGATAATCTGGACACCATATATTTT. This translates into CSVRGGRDNLDTIYF.

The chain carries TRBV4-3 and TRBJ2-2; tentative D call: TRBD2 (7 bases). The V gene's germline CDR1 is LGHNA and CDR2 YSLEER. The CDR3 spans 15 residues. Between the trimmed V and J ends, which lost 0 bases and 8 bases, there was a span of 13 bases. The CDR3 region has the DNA TGCGCCAGCAGCCAAGATCATCGGGGGGCTGGGGAGCTGTTTTTT. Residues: CASSQDHRGAGELFF.

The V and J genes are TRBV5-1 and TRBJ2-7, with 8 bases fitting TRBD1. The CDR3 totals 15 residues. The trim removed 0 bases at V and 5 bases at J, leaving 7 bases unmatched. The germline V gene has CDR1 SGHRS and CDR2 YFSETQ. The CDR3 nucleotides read TGCGCCAGCAGCTTGGAATCGCAGGGGGCCCACGAGCAGTACTTC. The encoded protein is CASSLESQGAHEQYF.